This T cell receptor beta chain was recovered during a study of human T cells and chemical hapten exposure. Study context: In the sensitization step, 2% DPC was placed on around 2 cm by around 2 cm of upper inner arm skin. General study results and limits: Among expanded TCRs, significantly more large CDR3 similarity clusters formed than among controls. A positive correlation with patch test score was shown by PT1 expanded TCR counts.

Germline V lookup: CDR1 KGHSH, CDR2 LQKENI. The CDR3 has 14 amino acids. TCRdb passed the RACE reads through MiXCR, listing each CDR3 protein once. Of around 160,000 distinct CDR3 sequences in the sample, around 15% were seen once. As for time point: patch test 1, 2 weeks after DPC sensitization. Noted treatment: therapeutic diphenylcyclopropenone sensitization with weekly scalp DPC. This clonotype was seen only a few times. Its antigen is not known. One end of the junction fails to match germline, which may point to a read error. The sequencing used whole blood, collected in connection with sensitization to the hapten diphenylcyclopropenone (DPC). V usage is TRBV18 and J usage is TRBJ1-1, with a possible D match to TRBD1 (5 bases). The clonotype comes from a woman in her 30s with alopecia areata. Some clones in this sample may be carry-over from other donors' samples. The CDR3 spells CASSPPQGSGLTGF. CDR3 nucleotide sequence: TGTGCCAGCTCACCACCGCAGGGATCTGGTTTAACGGGATTT.